The 14 T cell receptor beta chains below all came from one sample that was sequenced in a study of T cell repertoires in cytomegalovirus infection. TCRdb analysed the reads with MiXCR anew, one entry per CDR3 protein. The sample shows some 300,000 distinct CDR3 sequences, around 13% of them seen only once. The sequencing input was PBMCs. These TCRs come from a human donor in good health (CMV status not recorded). Some clones in this sample may be carry-over from other donors' samples.

V and J are TRBV28 and TRBJ1-1; a possible D gene is TRBD1 (5 bases). Trimming stripped 3 bases from V and 2 bases from J, with 16 bases between. The germline gives CDR1 MDHEN, CDR2 SYDVKM. The CDR3 runs 16 residues. As DNA, the CDR3 is TGTGCCAGCAGTTTCCCCGCAGGGCAAGTCAACACTGAAGCTTTCTTT. Translated, it gives CASSFPAGQVNTEAFF.

This clonotype has more than one count but fewer than ten. In DNA, the CDR3 is TGTGCCAGCAGTGAAGCGAGGACAGGGGAGAATGAGCAGTTCTTC. Protein product: CASSEARTGENEQFF. The chain couples TRBV6-1 to TRBJ2-1; the match to TRBD1 covers 9 bases. The germline gives CDR1 MNHNS, CDR2 SASEGT. The CDR3 sequence is 15 residues long. V shed 0 bases, J shed 7 bases, and the junction held 4 bases outside the gene matches.

The J gene is TRBJ1-5, the V gene TRBV5-6; perhaps TRBD1 as D (6 bases). With 2 bases removed from V and 7 bases from J, the gap between germline ends came to 19 bases. This CDR3 is 16 amino acids long. Per germline, CDR1 SGHDT and CDR2 YYEEEE. The CDR3 loop reads CASSFSGAGVLQPQHF. In DNA form, the CDR3 reads TGTGCCAGCAGCTTTTCTGGGGCAGGGGTGTTGCAGCCCCAGCATTTT.

This clonotype was detected ten times or more. The rearrangement links TRBV7-8 to TRBJ2-7; D not certain. V shed 3 bases and J shed 0 bases, with 18 bases lying between them. The germline CDR1 and CDR2 sequences are SGHVS and FQNEAQ. This CDR3 has 17 amino acids. The CDR3 region has the DNA TGTGCCAGCAGCTTGACCTTTGGCAGCGAAACCTCCTACGAGCAGTACTTC. Translating gives CASSLTFGSETSYEQYF.

This clonotype was seen ten or more times. The J gene is TRBJ1-1, the V gene TRBV6-5, with D unresolved. Germline loops: CDR1 MNHEY, CDR2 SVGAGI. The ends were cut back, 2 bases at V and 11 bases at J, with 15 bases in the middle. This CDR3 contains 13 residues. CDR3 sequence (DNA): TGTGCCAGCAGTTACCTCTCGACCGGCCCGGCTTTCTTT. This encodes CASSYLSTGPAFF.

Ten or more counts support this clonotype. This chain links TRBV4-3 with TRBJ1-1; D gene uncertain. This CDR3 contains 14 residues. CDR1 is LGHNA, CDR2 YSLEER, per germline. With 2 bases removed from V and 5 bases from J, the gap between germline ends came to 12 bases. CDR3 sequence (DNA): TGCGCCAGCAGCCAACAAGCAATGGGGACTGAAGCTTTCTTT. Protein: CASSQQAMGTEAFF.

This clonotype has ten or more counts. This sequence joins TRBV7-8 and TRBJ2-7; D unclear. Germline loops: CDR1 SGHVS, CDR2 FQNEAQ. V lost 0 bases to trimming and J lost 6 bases, with 12 bases between them. This CDR3 has 14 residues. CDR3 protein: CASSLAGTLAEQYF. In DNA, the CDR3 is TGTGCCAGCAGCTTAGCGGGAACCCTTGCCGAGCAGTACTTC.

This clonotype occurred many times. This chain links TRBV6-4 with TRBJ2-3, with D tentatively TRBD2 (6 bases). Germline V lookup: CDR1 MRHNA, CDR2 SNTAGT. CDR3 length: 17 residues. V was pared by 3 bases and J by 0 bases, with 16 bases between. CDR3 sequence: CASSERLAPGSTDTQYF. The DNA of the CDR3 is TGTGCCAGCAGTGAGAGGCTAGCGCCAGGGAGCACAGATACGCAGTATTTT.

This clonotype was observed a handful of times. The chain recombines TRBV2 with TRBJ1-1; TRBD1 agrees at 9 bases. CDR1 and CDR2 from the germline V gene are SNHLY and FYNNEI. The V and J ends lost 6 bases and 3 bases, in that order; junction bases with no gene match: 5. The CDR3 sequence is 14 residues long. CDR3 DNA: TGTGCCAGCAGGGGGGACAGGGACTACACTGAAGCTTTCTTT. Residues: CASRGDRDYTEAFF.

This clonotype has a count of ten or more. J is TRBJ1-2 and V is TRBV7-2; 7 bases are a match to TRBD1. The J segment lost 7 bases and the V segment lost 6 bases, leaving 8 bases of the junction unmatched. Germline lookup yields CDR1 SGHTA and CDR2 FQGNSA. CDR3 length equals 13 residues. CDR3 loop: CASSSQGWPGYTF. CDR3 sequence (DNA): TGTGCCAGCAGTTCACAGGGGTGGCCTGGCTACACCTTC.

This clonotype has only a few counts. This chain joins TRBV20-1 and TRBJ2-7; weak D call: TRBD1 (6 bases). CDR3 length: 13 residues. CDR1 is DFQATT, CDR2 SNEGSKA, per germline (reference sequence). Trimming took 4 bases from V and 2 from J, leaving 12 bases between them. The CDR3: CSATQGPTYEQYF. For the CDR3, the DNA is TGCAGTGCTACACAGGGCCCCACCTACGAGCAGTACTTC.

This clonotype was observed a few times. V usage is TRBV5-8 and J usage is TRBJ2-1, with 9 positions matching TRBD2. There are 15 residues in the CDR3. The V gene end was trimmed by 1 base and the J gene end by 10 bases; junction bases not matched to a gene: 9. CDR1 is SGHTS, CDR2 YDEGEE, per germline. CDR3 nucleotides: TGTGCCAGCAGCTTGTGGGCGGGGGGGCCTGAGGAGCAGTTCTTC. Its translation is CASSLWAGGPEEQFF.

This chain joins TRBV20-1 and TRBJ2-2; D is possibly TRBD1 (5 bases). Germline CDR1 DFQATT, CDR2 SNEGSKA (reference sequence). The ends were cut back, 0 bases at V and 3 bases at J, with 11 bases in the middle. The CDR3 has 15 amino acids. CDR3 coding DNA: TGCAGTGCTAGAGATCAGGGCGTCTACACCGGGGAGCTGTTTTTT. It is translated as CSARDQGVYTGELFF.

This clonotype appeared many times. This chain connects TRBV7-3 to TRBJ2-6, with 8 bases aligning to TRBD2. Germline trimming cut 6 bases from V and 4 bases from J; bases unmatched to any gene: 5. Per germline, CDR1 SGHTA and CDR2 FQGTGA. This CDR3 contains 15 residues. CDR3 bases: TGTGCCAGCAGTACCGGGAGGGTCGGGGCCAACGTCCTGACTTTC. Protein product: CASSTGRVGANVLTF.